Each of the 24 T cell receptor beta chains below was sequenced from the same sample in a study of metastatic and nonmetastatic thyroid tumors (dated by TCRdb to about 2020). Before undergoing thyroid surgery, none of the patients had been given any kind of treatment. The method behind the library was PCR. The sequencer was an Illumina HiSeq 4000. TCRdb took the public reads, trimmed them with fastp at Q25, ran MiXCR for clone calling and kept in-frame beta chains. This sample lists about 18,000 clones; about a quarter were detected once. The ten largest clones take up 10% of the sample. The sample taken for sequencing was adjacent normal tissue. The receptor source for this set is a female donor with papillary thyroid cancer or a benign thyroid nodule (not recorded which). Some clones in this sample may be carry-over from other donors' samples.

This chain links TRBV27 with TRBJ2-7; the D gene is possibly TRBD1 (6 bases). Per the germline V gene, CDR1 is MNHEY and CDR2 is SMNVEV (reference sequence). The CDR3 is made up of 12 amino acids. The ends were cut back, 6 bases at V and 4 bases at J, with 10 bases in the middle. The CDR3 here is CASRRRGYEQYF. For the CDR3, the DNA is TGTGCCAGCAGACGCAGGGGTTACGAGCAGTACTTC.

The V and J genes are TRBV11-3 and TRBJ2-7; 9 bases fit TRBD1. The V gene's germline CDR1 is SGHNT and CDR2 YENEEA. J was trimmed by 5 bases and V by 4 bases; bases with no gene match: 9. The CDR3 loop spans 15 amino acids. DNA of the CDR3: TGTGCCAGCAGCTCCTCCGGGACAGGGAACAACGAGCAGTACTTC. Amino acids: CASSSSGTGNNEQYF.

This clone has more than one count but fewer than ten. The chain is built from TRBV6-2 or TRBV6-3 and TRBJ1-2; D is unclear. Germline V lookup: CDR1 MNHEY, CDR2 SVGEGT. The CDR3 length is 13 residues. V was trimmed by 2 bases and J by 1 base, leaving 5 bases between them. The CDR3 here is CASSYGFNYGYTF. CDR3 coding DNA: TGTGCCAGCAGTTACGGCTTTAACTATGGCTACACCTTC.

This chain uses TRBV4-1 with TRBJ1-1; TRBD1 matches at 8 bases. Trimming at V came to 0 bases and at J to 5 bases, leaving 11 bases not matched to a gene. In germline, CDR1 is MGHRA, CDR2 YSYEKL. The CDR3 covers 17 residues. The chain's CDR3 is CASSQDWAAGGATEAFF. For the CDR3, the DNA is TGCGCCAGCAGCCAAGATTGGGCGGCAGGGGGCGCGACTGAAGCTTTCTTT.

The chain joins TRBV24-1 to TRBJ2-1; 8 nucleotides match TRBD1. The CDR3 totals 15 residues. V was clipped by 3 bases and J by 7 bases; unmatched bases: 7. Germline lookup yields CDR1 KGHDR and CDR2 SFDVKD. CDR3 nucleotides: TGTGCCACCAGTGATAAGACAGGGGACGCAAATGAGCAGTTCTTC. Its translation is CATSDKTGDANEQFF.

The table lists this clone with a few counts. The chain carries TRBV6-1 and TRBJ1-1; D remains unclear. The CDR3 consists of 11 residues. V dropped 3 bases and J dropped 6 bases, with 5 bases sitting between them. CDR1 MNHNS and CDR2 SASEGT come from the germline V gene. The CDR3 nucleotides read TGTGCCAGCAGTGATGGCCCTGAAGCTTTCTTT. Translated, it gives CASSDGPEAFF.

This clone was observed a few times. The chain combines TRBV7-2 with TRBJ2-2; D is unclear. Trimming removed 4 bases at V and 8 bases at J, with 14 bases between. Germline CDR1 is SGHTA and CDR2 is FQGNSA. CDR3 length: 14 amino acids. DNA of the CDR3: TGTGCCAGCAGCTCAAAACTTGGTGGGGGGGAGCTGTTTTTT. This encodes CASSSKLGGGELFF.

This sequence joins TRBV7-9 and TRBJ1-1; TRBD1 might be the D (5 bases). The ends were cut back, 2 bases at V and 5 bases at J, with 12 bases in the middle. The CDR3 covers 14 residues. Germline V CDR1 and CDR2: SEHNR, FQNEAQ (reference sequence). The CDR3 protein is CASSLYEGRTEAFF. DNA of the CDR3: TGTGCCAGCAGCTTATATGAGGGGAGGACTGAAGCTTTCTTT.

This clone was counted between two and nine times. J is TRBJ2-5 and V is TRBV24-1; D is ambiguous. CDR1 is KGHDR, CDR2 SFDVKD, per germline. V lost 8 bases to trimming and J lost 2 bases, with 11 bases between them. The CDR3 is made up of 13 amino acids. The CDR3 is CATKDRYQETQYF. DNA for the CDR3: TGTGCCACCAAAGACCGCTATCAAGAGACCCAGTACTTC.

The chain joins TRBV7-2 to TRBJ2-7, with a possible D match to TRBD1 (5 bases). The CDR3 length is 14 residues. The germline V gene has CDR1 SGHTA and CDR2 FQGNSA. With 3 bases removed from V and 4 bases from J, the gap between germline ends came to 13 bases. CDR3 protein: CASSLAGRSYEQYF. The DNA of the CDR3 is TGTGCCAGCAGCTTGGCAGGGCGTTCGTACGAGCAGTACTTC.

The V gene is TRBV12-3 or TRBV12-4, the J gene TRBJ2-5; D not resolved. Trimming removed 2 bases from V and 7 bases from J, with 11 bases in between. This CDR3 spans 13 amino acids. CDR3 protein: CASSLTSRRTQYF. Written as DNA, the CDR3 is TGTGCCAGCAGTTTAACGTCTCGGAGGACCCAGTACTTC.

This chain links TRBV24-1 with TRBJ2-1, with 9 bases identical to TRBD1. The CDR3 is 12 amino acids. V dropped 9 bases and J dropped 9; count of bases not matched to a gene: 5. Germline V gene lookup returns CDR1 KGHDR and CDR2 SFDVKD. The CDR3 reads CATGTGLGEQFF. CDR3 nucleotides: TGTGCCACCGGGACAGGGTTAGGTGAGCAGTTCTTC.

The chain has TRBV30 and TRBJ1-2; D is uncertain. Between the trimmed V and J ends, which lost 7 bases and 3 bases, there was a span of 12 bases. The CDR3 consists of 12 residues. Per the germline V gene, CDR1 is GTSNPN and CDR2 is SVGIG (reference sequence). The CDR3 DNA sequence: TGTGCCTCCCCCGGGTGGGACTATGGCTACACCTTC. This translates into CASPGWDYGYTF.

This clone rates as large. The chain is built from TRBV6-1 and TRBJ2-3; D is tentatively TRBD1 or TRBD2 (5 bases each). Germline V gene sequence: CDR1 MNHNS, CDR2 SASEGT. The ends were cut back, 7 bases at V and 2 bases at J, with 13 bases in the middle. The CDR3 is 14 residues long. Here the CDR3 DNA reads TGTGCCAGCAAGACTGAGGGGCACACAGATACGCAGTATTTT. Its protein is CASKTEGHTDTQYF.

The CDR3 is CASSRQGSTEAFF. The CDR3, as DNA: TGTGCCAGCAGTCGACAGGGATCCACTGAAGCTTTCTTT. This chain uses TRBV2 with TRBJ1-1, with 7 bases that match TRBD1. This CDR3 comprises 13 residues. The ends lost 5 bases at V and 4 bases at J; junction bases unmatched: 4. The germline gives CDR1 SNHLY, CDR2 FYNNEI.

This clone was seen more than once but under ten times. This sequence joins TRBV19 and TRBJ1-2, with no clear D. Germline CDR1 is LNHDA and CDR2 is SQIVND (reference sequence). This CDR3 has 15 residues. The V end was cut by 5 bases, the J end by 4 bases, with 17 bases between. The CDR3 sequence is CASSWSALPTYGYTF. CDR3 in DNA: TGTGCCAGTAGTTGGAGTGCACTCCCGACCTATGGCTACACCTTC.

CDR3 bases: TGTGCCAGCAACGACAGGGGTCTCCACGAGCAGTACTTC. Protein: CASNDRGLHEQYF. This chain joins TRBV11-2 and TRBJ2-7, with TRBD1 identical over 8 bases. After removal of 7 bases from V and 5 bases from J, the junction contained 7 bases not matched to a gene. The CDR3 spans 13 residues. Germline values: CDR1 SGHAT, CDR2 FQNNGV.

The chain uses TRBV29-1 and TRBJ2-7; the match to TRBD1 covers 10 bases. The V gene end was trimmed by 4 bases and the J gene end by 5 bases; junction bases not matched to a gene: 2. CDR3 length: 12 residues. Germline V gives CDR1 SQVTM, CDR2 ANQGSEA. CDR3 DNA sequence: TGCAGCGTTGGGGACAGGGGCCACGAGCAGTACTTC. This codes for CSVGDRGHEQYF.

J is TRBJ2-1 and V is TRBV19; TRBD1 matches 11 bases. Germline V gene lookup returns CDR1 LNHDA and CDR2 SQIVND (reference sequence). The CDR3 has 18 residues. V shed 8 bases, J shed 1 base, and the junction held 13 bases outside the gene matches. CDR3 residues: CASGYTSDRGHSYNEQFF. DNA of the CDR3: TGTGCCAGTGGTTACACCTCGGACAGGGGGCATTCCTACAATGAGCAGTTCTTC.

The chain carries TRBV6-5 and TRBJ1-1; 7 nucleotides match TRBD1. The germline V gene encodes CDR1 MNHEY and CDR2 SVGAGI. CDR3 length equals 14 residues. Trimming at V came to 4 bases and at J to 1 base, leaving 3 bases not matched to a gene. The CDR3 spells CASSSPGGNTEAFF. The CDR3 nucleotides are TGTGCCAGCAGTTCGCCAGGGGGGAACACTGAAGCTTTCTTT.

There are a few counts of this clone. CDR3 in amino acids: CASSLIQGGAEAFF. The CDR3 DNA sequence: TGTGCCAGCAGTTTAATACAGGGTGGCGCTGAAGCTTTCTTT. This chain joins TRBV7-9 and TRBJ1-1, with D perhaps matching TRBD1 (6 bases). CDR1 is SEHNR, CDR2 FQNEAQ, per germline (reference sequence). The V and J ends lost 6 bases and 6 bases respectively, with 17 bases between them. CDR3 length: 14 amino acids.

The chain joins TRBV6-1 to TRBJ2-1; maybe TRBD1 (6 bases). V was pared by 5 bases and J by 5 bases, with 13 bases between. CDR3 size: 14 residues. The germline CDR1 and CDR2 sequences are MNHNS and SASEGT. In nucleotides, the CDR3 is TGTGCCAGCAGTCTTCTGGACAGAAACAATGAGCAGTTCTTC. Translation gives CASSLLDRNNEQFF.

The chain uses TRBV12-3 or TRBV12-4 and TRBJ1-4, with D unclear. The V end lost 7 bases, the J end lost 8 bases, and 14 bases lay between the germline ends. This CDR3 is 13 amino acids long. The CDR3 DNA reads TGTGCCAGCAAGGTCCAGGAATCCGAAAAACTGTTTTTT. Translated: CASKVQESEKLFF.

This clone was detected only a few times. One junction end does not reproduce the germline sequence, and a read error may be involved. J is TRBJ2-5 and V is TRBV12-3 or TRBV12-4, with a possible D match to TRBD2 (6 bases). This CDR3 has 15 residues. For the CDR3, the DNA is TGTGCCAGCAGTAACTCTTTAGCTGGAGGGGAGACCCGGTACTTC. Translation gives CASSNSLAGGETRYF.